This TCR beta chain comes out of a study of shared clonotypes between healthy human individuals (dated by TCRdb to about 2020). Concerning the study at large: The cohort comprised two women and a few men aged 18 to 49 years. Per donor, three plates each were used for CD4 naive and CD4 memory, two for CD8 naive, and one for CD8 memory. To estimate repertoire size and how much clonotypes are shared between individuals, the study performed deep sequencing of blood TCR repertoires from roughly five healthy adults. To increase sequencing depth and limit assay-specific biases, TCR repertoire library preparation and sequencing were carried out by different laboratories using diverse techniques. Per donor, leukapheresis produced somewhere between about 0.9 and 9.5 billion PBMCs.

CD8 naive samples consisted of CD45RO-negative cells that were positively selected for CCR7, yielding a CD45RA+CCR7+ population without TemRA cells. Donors were healthy HIV-negative adults with no recently reported acute infections or vaccinations. Only Caucasian adults living in Nashville, Tennessee, USA were represented among the donors. After blood collection by leukapheresis, PBMCs were isolated using Ficoll-Histopaque density gradient centrifugation and then cryopreserved in the vapor phase of liquid nitrogen. Purity and quantity of every magnetically sorted T cell population were checked by analytical flow cytometry. Genomic DNA was isolated from each sorted fraction and quantified by UV absorbance on a Nanodrop 2000c. The research as a whole found: Clonotypes shared by all four sorted-subset donors showed higher generation probabilities than non-shared clonotypes. Larger estimated clonotype richness was generally found for naive subsets than for memory subsets. The small number of donors limited the genetic and exposure-history diversity represented. Sharing across a few donors was observed for approximately 5% of naive CD4, about 4% of naive CD8, over 2% of memory CD4, and 0.4% of memory CD8 clonotypes. Pairwise subsampling led to the expectation that sequencing depth would affect the degree of clonotype sharing among donors. Sampling was restricted to blood, and TCR repertoires in tissues likely differ from the TCR repertoires found in blood. Incomplete sequencing was indicated by rarefaction of sorted-subset datasets, despite the large sequencing depth.

The CDR3 numbers 12 residues from cysteine through phenylalanine. The only DNA kept is the CDR3, 36 bases in frame from the first base. Clipping removes 4 bases from V and 6 bases from J, with 0 as the unmatched junction base count. From the germline V gene, CDR1 is MGHRA and CDR2 is YSYEKL. Using the deep immunoSEQ assay, TCR CDR3 regions were amplified from genomic DNA by multiplex PCR. For each cell subset, the extracted genomic DNA was distributed evenly across all wells of several immunoSEQ 96-well plates, and each plate served as one replicate. For sorted subsets, roughly 200 ng of genomic DNA, equivalent to 25,000 to 30,000 T cell genomes, went into each replicate PCR. Purified libraries were quantified with a Qubit 3.0 fluorometer, sized on a Bioanalyzer 2100, and re-quantified with the KAPA Library Quantification kit. Every immunoSEQ 96-well plate was sequenced on a dedicated single-read 150-cycle Illumina NextSeq 550 flow cell. Per the source publication's procedure: Because the immunoSEQ output included only junctional sequences and no quality scores, the filtering could not be the same as the filtering used for full-length reads. Sequences were annotated with PyIR, a Python wrapper for IgBLAST v1.9, and V/J genes and CDR3 were assigned using IMGT germline references. Reads were filtered out if the reads had weak V/J assignments (E-value above 1e-6), no CDR3, stop codons, out-of-frame junctions, or ambiguous translated residues. V3J clonotypes were defined by identical inferred V gene, J gene, and CDR3 amino acid sequence. Percentage overlap between repertoires was calculated by dividing the number of shared unique clonotypes by the size of the smaller repertoire. RTK rarefaction, the Chao1 estimator, and Recon v2.1 estimates of unobserved clonotypes were used to assess repertoire richness. Generation probabilities for all TCRbeta clonotypes obtained by the gDNA method from four donors were computed using OLGA. Drawn from immuneACCESS, this table holds only the in-frame rearrangements with V and J called that TCRdb kept. Clones are partly lost; checked studies trace under half to an unresolved V gene and leave the rest unexplained. V, J and clone size are those of that table, while D and trimming were read from the DNA. A total of roughly 2,000,000 clones appear in this sample, roughly 95% of them only once. Jointly, the top ten make up about 1.7% of the sample.

Comment on this clone: The target of this receptor is not known. No base quality information exists; no much larger clone differs at one position.

Sequencing was done on a sample of naive CD8+ T cells from PBMCs. The sample's cell subset or site label, in plain terms: CD45RA+CCR7+. The chain is assembled from TRBV4-1 and TRBJ1-5; 7 of the junction bases match TRBD1. This receptor was identified in a man younger than 35 in good health. Some clones in this sample may be carry-over from other donors' samples. The CDR3 region has the sequence CASSPGGQPQHF. The DNA is as follows: TGCGCCAGCAGCCCAGGGGGTCAGCCCCAGCATTTT.